This T cell receptor (beta chain) was retrieved from a study of cytotoxic CD8 clonotypes in ibrutinib-treated CLL. Overall study context: For this cohort, patients were around eleven relapsed/refractory and some 15 treatment-naive, while 17 to 18 were IGHV unmutated. Across samples, productive templates numbered about 240,000 and productive rearrangements reached about 98,000 on average.

This clone was detected ten times or more. TCRdb's table, derived via immunoSEQ multiplex PCR, lists solely in-frame clones and lacks some. The table includes approximately 100,000 clones, 58% detected once. From germline, CDR1 is SGHDN and CDR2 FVKESK. The CDR3 contains 19 residues. Trimming stripped 5 bases from V and 0 bases from J, with 26 bases between. The receptor was derived from a human donor with chronic lymphocytic leukemia. V usage is TRBV14 and J usage is TRBJ2-7; tentative D call: TRBD2 (6 bases). The sample here was PBMCs, taken after 24 months of ibrutinib treatment. The CDR3: CASSERLGMWRANSYEQYF. Here the CDR3 DNA reads TGTGCCAGCAGCGAAAGACTGGGCATGTGGAGGGCTAACTCCTACGAGCAGTACTTC. Full variable domain (outside the CDR3, taken from reference TRBV14 and TRBJ2-7): EAGVTQFPSHSVIEKGQTVTLRCDPISGHDNLYWYRRVMGKEIKFLLHFVKESKQDESGMPNNRFLAERTGGTYSTLKVQPAELEDSGVYFCASSERLGMWRANSYEQYFGPGTRLTVT.